This TCR beta chain was sequenced for a study of graft-versus-host responses after intestinal transplantation. Across the study: Anti-thymocyte globulin was used for induction in all recipients, who then took tacrolimus and steroids for roughly 3 years. General study points: Patients with graft-donor T cell macrochimerism had high graft-versus-host to host-versus-graft clonal ratios in allografts. Researchers found peak circulating GvH clone levels linked to early post-transplant HvG declines.

From germline, CDR1 is SQVTM and CDR2 ANQGSEA. Trimming shortened V by 6 bases and J by 0 bases, and 12 bases separated the two germline ends. This CDR3 is built from 14 residues. 200,000 CFSE-labeled responder cells were plated with 200,000 irradiated, violet-dye-labeled stimulator cells. CD4 and CD8 responders that proliferated in the reaction were FACS-sorted. Measured with immunoSEQ multiplex PCR; TCRdb has only the in-frame clones, and not every one. Among fewer than 25,000 clones listed, just under 45% were seen once. This specimen was alloreactive CD8+ T cells from a mixed lymphocyte reaction culture, taken before transplantation. Sample subset: CFSE-low proliferating T cells sorted from approximately 6-day pre-transplant mixed lymphocyte reaction (GvH or HvG direction). This rearrangement joins TRBV29-1 to TRBJ1-3, with D possibly being TRBD1 (6 bases). The clonotype originates from a human patient who was an organ donor for intestinal transplantation. CDR3 residues: CSVWTEFSGNTIYF. The CDR3 nucleotides read TGCAGCGTGTGGACAGAATTCTCTGGAAACACCATATATTTT.